One and the same sample provided the 27 T cell receptor beta chains below, sequenced in a study of T cell changes during pregnancy in multiple sclerosis. Generated by immunoSEQ multiplex PCR, the TCRdb table keeps only in-frame clones and is missing some. The sample includes about 49,000 clones, nearly 90% of them seen just once. Source: peripheral blood, taken after pregnancy. Every receptor here comes from a female donor in good health, enrolled as a control in a pregnancy study.

V is TRBV27 and J is TRBJ2-1; TRBD1 aligns across 8 bases. The CDR3 contains 16 residues. Germline CDR1 is MNHEY and CDR2 is SMNVEV (reference sequence). J lost 4 bases, V lost 3 bases, and 8 bases had no gene match. The CDR3 loop reads CASSFSLTGAYNEQFF. CDR3 sequence (DNA): TGTGCCAGCAGTTTTAGTTTGACAGGGGCTTACAATGAGCAGTTCTTC.

The chain uses TRBV7-2 and TRBJ1-5; possible D gene TRBD1, 5 bases. Looked up from germline, CDR1 is SGHTA and CDR2 is FQGNSA. The V gene lost 5 bases and the J gene lost 1 base, with 15 bases spanning the gap. The CDR3 has 16 amino acids. CDR3 bases: TGTGCCAGCAGCCACCAGACAGCGATAAGCAATCAGCCCCAGCATTTT. Its protein product is CASSHQTAISNQPQHF.

This chain connects TRBV9 to TRBJ1-2, with no clear D. The CDR3 extends over 12 amino acids. Trimming removed 1 base from V and 8 bases from J, with 9 bases in between. Germline lookup yields CDR1 SGDLS and CDR2 YYNGEE. The CDR3 DNA follows: TGTGCCAGCAGCGTATCGGGAATGGGCTACACCTTC. It specifies CASSVSGMGYTF.

The rearrangement links TRBV7-9 to TRBJ1-2, with 8 bases aligning to TRBD1. Germline V gene data show CDR1 as SEHNR and CDR2 as FQNEAQ (reference sequence). The trim removed 0 bases at V and 0 bases at J, leaving 9 bases unmatched. This CDR3 comprises 18 residues. The CDR3 protein is CASSLASGTGTSNYGYTF. Written as DNA, the CDR3 is TGTGCCAGCAGCTTAGCCTCCGGGACAGGCACTTCTAACTATGGCTACACCTTC.

This rearrangement joins TRBV19 to TRBJ1-1; 8 nucleotides align to TRBD1. V lost 6 bases and J lost 7; bases outside the gene matches: 13. The CDR3 runs 15 residues. The germline gives CDR1 LNHDA, CDR2 SQIVND (reference sequence). The CDR3 protein is CASSPPTGALFEAFF. In DNA form, the CDR3 reads TGTGCCAGTAGCCCGCCGACAGGGGCTCTGTTTGAAGCTTTCTTT.

The CDR3 DNA is TGTGCCAGCAGTCCGCCGAGCGGGAGCGGTTATCTGAATGAGCAGTTCTTC. As protein: CASSPPSGSGYLNEQFF. The gene calls are TRBV27 and TRBJ2-1, with TRBD2 identical over 8 bases. The germline CDR1 and CDR2 sequences are MNHEY and SMNVEV (reference sequence). V was clipped by 5 bases and J by 7 bases; unmatched bases: 16. The CDR3 runs 17 residues.

This chain links TRBV5-1 with TRBJ2-1; 8 positions match TRBD2. CDR3 length: 17 amino acids. Losses at the gene ends were 1 base for V and 4 bases for J; bases not matched to a gene: 10. CDR1 is SGHRS and CDR2 is YFSETQ in the germline V gene. The CDR3 nucleotides read TGCGCCAGCAGCTTGTTGTCCCTCCGCGGGGGGTACAATGAGCAGTTCTTC. This sequence encodes CASSLLSLRGGYNEQFF.

The V and J genes are TRBV7-2 and TRBJ1-1; 7 bases align to TRBD1. Looked up from germline, CDR1 is SGHTA and CDR2 is FQGNSA. V trimming: 5 bases; J trimming: 0 bases; junction bases outside the gene matches: 15. The CDR3 spans 18 residues. Here the CDR3 DNA reads TGTGCCAGCAGCCCAACTGGGACAGCATCCTTCATGAACACTGAAGCTTTCTTT. Amino acids: CASSPTGTASFMNTEAFF.

This clone came up once. CDR3 nucleotides: TGTGCCTGGATTTACGAAAGAACAACTGAAGCTTTCTTT. Translation gives CAWIYERTTEAFF. This chain joins TRBV30 and TRBJ1-1; D remains unclear. CDR3 length: 13 amino acids. CDR1 GTSNPN and CDR2 SVGIG come from the germline V gene (reference sequence). V was cut by 4 bases and J by 5 bases, with 14 bases left in between.

The chain joins TRBV4-1 to TRBJ2-7; D perhaps matches TRBD2 (6 bases). Germline V gene lookup returns CDR1 MGHRA and CDR2 YSYEKL. The length of the CDR3 is 15 residues. V gave up 0 bases and J gave up 0 bases, with 9 bases separating them. The DNA of the CDR3 is TGCGCCAGCAGCCAAGATCCGCGGGACTCCTACGAGCAGTACTTC. This sequence encodes CASSQDPRDSYEQYF.

The gene calls are TRBV5-6 and TRBJ2-7; D perhaps matches TRBD2 (5 bases). The germline CDR1 and CDR2 sequences are SGHDT and YYEEEE. The V end was cut by 2 bases, the J end by 3 bases, with 12 bases between. The CDR3 loop spans 14 amino acids. The CDR3 DNA reads as TGTGCCAGCAGCTTCACGGGAAGGAACTACGAGCAGTACTTC. Protein: CASSFTGRNYEQYF.

CDR3 in amino acids: CASGLGQAGYNEQFF. CDR3 in DNA: TGTGCTAGTGGCCTAGGACAGGCGGGGTACAATGAGCAGTTCTTC. The gene calls are TRBV12-5 and TRBJ2-1, with D perhaps matching TRBD1 (7 bases). Trimming took off 6 bases at V and 4 bases at J, with 16 bases between the two ends. CDR1 LGHNT and CDR2 FRNRAP come from the germline V gene. The CDR3 loop spans 15 amino acids.

The sample holds one count of this clone. The chain is built from TRBV5-1 and TRBJ2-7; D might be TRBD1 (6 bases). CDR3 size: 13 residues. V was clipped by 3 bases and J by 2 bases, with 9 bases between them. Per the germline V gene, CDR1 is SGHRS and CDR2 is YFSETQ. The CDR3 here is CASSSQGPYEQYF. CDR3 coding DNA: TGCGCCAGCAGCTCCCAGGGGCCCTACGAGCAGTACTTC.

This rearrangement joins TRBV5-6 to TRBJ1-1; 8 nucleotides agree with TRBD1. CDR3 length: 15 residues. Trimming took 4 bases from V and 4 from J; bases not matched to a gene: 9. Germline loops: CDR1 SGHDT, CDR2 YYEEEE. CDR3 sequence: CASSPAGGPGTEAFF. The CDR3 region has the DNA TGTGCCAGCAGCCCCGCAGGGGGCCCGGGCACTGAAGCTTTCTTT.

The chain recombines TRBV6-6 with TRBJ2-7; 10 nucleotides match TRBD1. CDR1 and CDR2 (germline): MNHNY, SVGAGI (reference sequence). Trimming cost V 5 bases and J 6 bases; bases outside gene matches: 10. This CDR3 is built from 15 residues. The DNA of the CDR3 is TGTGCCAGCAGTCCTACGGGACAGGGGACGGGCGAGCAGTACTTC. This translates into CASSPTGQGTGEQYF.

The chain recombines TRBV6-6 with TRBJ1-6, with 9 bases aligning to TRBD1. The CDR3 is made up of 15 amino acids. V was pared by 8 bases and J by 7 bases, with 9 bases of the junction left unmatched. Germline V gene lookup returns CDR1 MNHNY and CDR2 SVGAGI (reference sequence). The CDR3 region has the DNA TGTGCCAGCCCCAAAGGGACAGGGCTAAATTCACCCCTCCACTTT. Residues: CASPKGTGLNSPLHF.

In this sample, this clone turned up a few times. J is TRBJ1-6 and V is TRBV19; 9 bases align to TRBD1. J lost 7 bases, V lost 4 bases, and 11 bases had no gene match. CDR1 is LNHDA and CDR2 is SQIVND in the germline V gene (reference sequence). CDR3 size: 17 residues. In DNA, the CDR3 is TGTGCCAGTAGTAATACAGGGGGCGCGAGGGCCAATTCACCCCTCCACTTT. This encodes CASSNTGGARANSPLHF. Variable domain in full (rest from reference TRBV19 and TRBJ1-6): DGGITQSPKYLFRKEGQNVTLSCEQNLNHDAMYWYRQDPGQGLRLIYYSQIVNDFQKGDIAEGYSVSREKKESFPLTVTSAQKNPTAFYLCASSNTGGARANSPLHFGNGTRLTVT.

V is TRBV4-3 and J is TRBJ2-5; 7 positions match TRBD2. The germline gives CDR1 LGHNA, CDR2 YSLEER. Unmatched junction bases numbered 4, after V lost 0 bases and J lost 0 bases. The CDR3 is made up of 16 amino acids. CDR3 protein: CASSQDRAGDQETQYF. The CDR3 nucleotides are TGCGCCAGCAGCCAAGATCGCGCGGGGGACCAAGAGACCCAGTACTTC.

The chain combines TRBV11-2 with TRBJ1-1; 7 nucleotides align to TRBD1. The germline V gene has CDR1 SGHAT and CDR2 FQNNGV. This CDR3 region has 14 residues. After removal of 4 bases from V and 5 bases from J, the junction contained 7 bases not matched to a gene. The CDR3 region is CASSWTGPGTEAFF. CDR3 sequence (DNA): TGTGCCAGCAGCTGGACAGGACCGGGGACTGAAGCTTTCTTT.

The genes are TRBV2 and TRBJ1-1; 7 nucleotides line up with TRBD1. Germline V CDR1 and CDR2: SNHLY, FYNNEI. The length of the CDR3 is 13 residues. V lost 5 bases, J lost 6 bases, and 6 bases stayed unmatched. DNA of the CDR3: TGTGCCAGCAGTCTCCAGGGGGTCGCTGAAGCTTTCTTT. It encodes CASSLQGVAEAFF.

This clone came up a few times. V is TRBV7-9 and J is TRBJ1-6; 7 bases are a match to TRBD1. This CDR3 has 14 residues. Germline loops: CDR1 SEHNR, CDR2 FQNEAQ (reference sequence). The J segment lost 7 bases and the V segment lost 4 bases, leaving 4 bases of the junction unmatched. The CDR3 nucleotides are TGTGCCAGCAGCTCGGGACAGAGGAATTCACCCCTCCACTTT. Amino acids: CASSSGQRNSPLHF. The full variable domain, its missing parts supplied by reference TRBV7-9 and TRBJ1-6, is DTGVSQNPRHKITKRGQNVTFRCDPISEHNRLYWYRQTLGQGPEFLTYFQNEAQLEKSRLLSDRFSAERPKGSFSTLEIQRTEQGDSAMYLCASSSGQRNSPLHFGNGTRLTVT.

CDR3 sequence (DNA): TGTGCCAGCAGCCCCCCCGGGGCGGGGGGTCGAGAGCAGTACTTC. This translates into CASSPPGAGGREQYF. This sequence joins TRBV13 and TRBJ2-7; 8 nucleotides agree with TRBD2. V gave up 5 bases and J gave up 7 bases; unmatched junction bases: 13. CDR1 and CDR2 from the germline V gene are PRHDT and FYEKMQ (reference sequence). The CDR3 is made up of 15 amino acids.

The gene calls are TRBV4-3 and TRBJ1-2, with 10 bases matching TRBD1. The V gene's germline CDR1 is LGHNA and CDR2 YSLEER. The CDR3 loop spans 17 amino acids. The V segment lost 1 base and the J segment 8 bases; nucleotides outside the gene matches: 13. The CDR3 spells CASSQVPTPGQGMGYTF. The CDR3 DNA is TGCGCCAGCAGCCAAGTCCCAACTCCGGGACAGGGGATGGGCTACACCTTC.

The gene calls are TRBV7-9 and TRBJ2-1; D might be TRBD1 (5 bases). V was shortened by 3 bases and J by 5 bases, with 14 bases between the two germline ends. Germline V gene sequence: CDR1 SEHNR, CDR2 FQNEAQ (reference sequence). The CDR3 runs 15 residues. The CDR3 sequence: CASSFSQGRNNEQFF. CDR3 DNA sequence: TGTGCCAGCAGCTTTAGCCAGGGAAGAAACAATGAGCAGTTCTTC. Looking up the rest from reference TRBV7-9 and TRBJ2-1 gives the full variable domain: DTGVSQNPRHKITKRGQNVTFRCDPISEHNRLYWYRQTLGQGPEFLTYFQNEAQLEKSRLLSDRFSAERPKGSFSTLEIQRTEQGDSAMYLCASSFSQGRNNEQFFGPGTRLTVL.

V usage is TRBV30 and J usage is TRBJ1-6; tentatively, D is TRBD1 (5 bases). The CDR3 contains 11 residues. Looked up from germline, CDR1 is GTSNPN and CDR2 is SVGIG (reference sequence). Trimming took off 0 bases at V and 19 bases at J, with 13 bases between the two ends. The CDR3 nucleotides read TGTGCCTGGAGTGTGTGGGGGGATCCTCACTTT. Its protein is CAWSVWGDPHF.

The chain couples TRBV6-6 to TRBJ2-5; tentatively, D is TRBD2 (5 bases). Germline loops: CDR1 MNHNY, CDR2 SVGAGI (reference sequence). The CDR3 loop spans 13 amino acids. CDR3 sequence (DNA): TGTGCTTGCGGGCAGGCCCGATGGGAGACCCAGTACTTC. Translating it yields CACGQARWETQYF.

The V call is TRBV28, the J call TRBJ2-1, with a possible D match to TRBD2 (6 bases). The CDR3 loop spans 16 amino acids. Germline CDR1 MDHEN, CDR2 SYDVKM. V was trimmed by 4 bases and J by 3 bases, leaving 16 bases between them. CDR3 in amino acids: CASSWEDTGVYNEQFF. The CDR3 nucleotides read TGTGCCAGCAGTTGGGAGGACACGGGGGTCTACAATGAGCAGTTCTTC.